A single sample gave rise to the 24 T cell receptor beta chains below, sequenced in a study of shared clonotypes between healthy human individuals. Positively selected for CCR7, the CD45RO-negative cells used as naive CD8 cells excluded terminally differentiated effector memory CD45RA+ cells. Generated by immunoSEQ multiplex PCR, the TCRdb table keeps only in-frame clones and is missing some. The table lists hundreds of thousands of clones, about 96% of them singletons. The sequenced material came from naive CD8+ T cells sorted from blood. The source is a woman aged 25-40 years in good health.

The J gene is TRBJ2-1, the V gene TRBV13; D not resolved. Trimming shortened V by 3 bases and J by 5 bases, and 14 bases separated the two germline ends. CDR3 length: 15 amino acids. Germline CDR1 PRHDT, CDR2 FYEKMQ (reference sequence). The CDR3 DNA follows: TGTGCCAGCAGCTTGGGCCCAATGGGGAACAATGAGCAGTTCTTC. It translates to CASSLGPMGNNEQFF. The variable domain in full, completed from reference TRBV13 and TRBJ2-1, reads AAGVIQSPRHLIKEKRETATLKCYPIPRHDTVYWYQQGPGQDPQFLISFYEKMQSDKGSIPDRFSAQQFSDYHSELNMSSLELGDSALYFCASSLGPMGNNEQFFGPGTRLTVL.

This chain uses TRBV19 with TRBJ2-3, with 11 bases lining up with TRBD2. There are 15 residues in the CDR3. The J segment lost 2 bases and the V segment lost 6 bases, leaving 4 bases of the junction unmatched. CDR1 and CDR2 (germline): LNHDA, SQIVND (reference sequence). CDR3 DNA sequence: TGTGCCAGTAGGGGACTAGCGGTTGTCACAGATACGCAGTATTTT. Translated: CASRGLAVVTDTQYF.

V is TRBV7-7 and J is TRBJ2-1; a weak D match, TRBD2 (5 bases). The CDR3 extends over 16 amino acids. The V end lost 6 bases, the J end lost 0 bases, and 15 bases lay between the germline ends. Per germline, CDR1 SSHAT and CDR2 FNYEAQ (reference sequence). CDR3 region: CASSSYPSSSYNEQFF. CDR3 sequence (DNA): TGTGCCAGCAGTTCCTACCCTAGCAGCTCCTACAATGAGCAGTTCTTC.

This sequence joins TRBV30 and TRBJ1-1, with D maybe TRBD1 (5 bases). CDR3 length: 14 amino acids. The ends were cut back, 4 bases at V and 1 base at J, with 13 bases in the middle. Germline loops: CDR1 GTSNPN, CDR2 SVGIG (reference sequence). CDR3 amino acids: CAWKMGGSNTEAFF. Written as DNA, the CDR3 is TGTGCCTGGAAGATGGGGGGGTCGAACACTGAAGCTTTCTTT.

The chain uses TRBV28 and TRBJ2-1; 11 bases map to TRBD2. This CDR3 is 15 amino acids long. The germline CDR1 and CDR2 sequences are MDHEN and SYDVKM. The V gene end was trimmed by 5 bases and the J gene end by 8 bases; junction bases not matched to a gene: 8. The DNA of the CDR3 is TGTGCCAGCAGTGGGAGACTAGCGGGAACCGATGAGCAGTTCTTC. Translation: CASSGRLAGTDEQFF.

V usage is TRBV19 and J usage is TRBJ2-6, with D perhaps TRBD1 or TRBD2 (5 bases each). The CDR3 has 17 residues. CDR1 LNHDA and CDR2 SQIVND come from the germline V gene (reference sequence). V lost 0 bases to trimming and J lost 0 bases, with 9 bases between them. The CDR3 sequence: CASSIDRDGSGANVLTF. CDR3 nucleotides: TGTGCCAGTAGTATAGACAGGGACGGCTCTGGGGCCAACGTCCTGACTTTC.

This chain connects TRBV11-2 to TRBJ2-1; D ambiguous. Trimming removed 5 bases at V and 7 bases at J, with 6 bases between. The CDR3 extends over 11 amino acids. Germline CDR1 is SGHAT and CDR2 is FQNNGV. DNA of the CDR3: TGTGCCAGCAGCCCTGGAAATGAGCAGTTCTTC. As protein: CASSPGNEQFF.

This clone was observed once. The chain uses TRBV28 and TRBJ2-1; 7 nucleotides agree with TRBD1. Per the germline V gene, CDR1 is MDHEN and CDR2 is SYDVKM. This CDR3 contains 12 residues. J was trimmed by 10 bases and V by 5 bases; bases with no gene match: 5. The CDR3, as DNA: TGTGCCAGCAGTCCAGGGACAGCAGAGCAGTTCTTC. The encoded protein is CASSPGTAEQFF.

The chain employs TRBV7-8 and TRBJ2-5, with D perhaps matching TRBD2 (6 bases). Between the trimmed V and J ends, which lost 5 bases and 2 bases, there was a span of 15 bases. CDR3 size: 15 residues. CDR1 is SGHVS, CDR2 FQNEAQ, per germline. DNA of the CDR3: TGTGCCAGCAGCCCAACACTAGCAGAGCAAGAGACCCAGTACTTC. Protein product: CASSPTLAEQETQYF.

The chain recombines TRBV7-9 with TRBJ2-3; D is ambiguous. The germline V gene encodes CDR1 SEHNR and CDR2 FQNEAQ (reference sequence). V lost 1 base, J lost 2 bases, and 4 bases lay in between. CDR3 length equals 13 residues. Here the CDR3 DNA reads TGTGCCAGCAGCTTAGGCCACACAGATACGCAGTATTTT. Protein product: CASSLGHTDTQYF.

In nucleotides, the CDR3 is TGTGCCAGCACCCTTAGCGGGGCCCTCAATGAGCAGTTCTTC. Its protein product is CASTLSGALNEQFF. This rearrangement joins TRBV27 to TRBJ2-1; 8 nucleotides align to TRBD2. The CDR3 sequence is 14 residues long. After removal of 7 bases from V and 6 bases from J, the junction contained 8 bases not matched to a gene. Germline V CDR1 and CDR2: MNHEY, SMNVEV (reference sequence).

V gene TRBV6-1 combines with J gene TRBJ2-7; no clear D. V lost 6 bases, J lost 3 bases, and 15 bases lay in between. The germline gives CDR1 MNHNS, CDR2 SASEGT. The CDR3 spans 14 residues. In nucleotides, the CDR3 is TGTGCCAGCAGCCCCGTGGGATACTTCTACGAGCAGTACTTC. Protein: CASSPVGYFYEQYF.

The CDR3 reads CASSSAATYEQYF. The CDR3, as DNA: TGTGCCAGCAGCTCAGCGGCCACCTACGAGCAGTACTTC. J is TRBJ2-7 and V is TRBV7-8, with D possibly matching TRBD2 (5 bases). Germline values: CDR1 SGHVS, CDR2 FQNEAQ. V shed 4 bases and J shed 2 bases, with 9 bases lying between them. The CDR3 loop spans 13 amino acids.

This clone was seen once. CDR3 region: CASSGQGIYEQYF. As DNA, the CDR3 is TGTGCCAGCAGCGGACAGGGAATCTACGAGCAGTACTTC. The chain links TRBV28 to TRBJ2-7; TRBD1 agrees at 8 bases. Germline CDR1 MDHEN, CDR2 SYDVKM. Trimming at V came to 6 bases and at J to 3 bases, leaving 4 bases not matched to a gene. The CDR3 runs 13 residues.

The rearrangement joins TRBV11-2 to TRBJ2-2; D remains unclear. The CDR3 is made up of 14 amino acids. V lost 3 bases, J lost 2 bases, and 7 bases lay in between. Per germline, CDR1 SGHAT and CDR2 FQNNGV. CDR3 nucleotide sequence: TGTGCCAGCAGCTTCTCTACCAACACCGGGGAGCTGTTTTTT. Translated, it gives CASSFSTNTGELFF. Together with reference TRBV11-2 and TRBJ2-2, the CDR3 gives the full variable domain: EAGVAQSPRYKIIEKRQSVAFWCNPISGHATLYWYQQILGQGPKLLIQFQNNGVVDDSQLPKDRFSAERLKGVDSTLKIQPAKLEDSAVYLCASSFSTNTGELFFGEGSRLTVL.

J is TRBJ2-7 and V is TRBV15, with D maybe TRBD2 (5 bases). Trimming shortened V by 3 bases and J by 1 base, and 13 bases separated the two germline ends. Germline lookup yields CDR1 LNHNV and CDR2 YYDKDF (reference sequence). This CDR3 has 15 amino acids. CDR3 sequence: CATSSRASFSYEQYF. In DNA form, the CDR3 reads TGTGCCACCAGCAGTAGGGCTAGCTTTTCCTACGAGCAGTACTTC.

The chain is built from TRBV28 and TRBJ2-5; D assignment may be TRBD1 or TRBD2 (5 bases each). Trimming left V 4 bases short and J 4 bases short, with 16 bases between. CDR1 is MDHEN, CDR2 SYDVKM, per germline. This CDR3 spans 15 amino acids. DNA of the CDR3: TGTGCCAGCAGTTCCCCCATAGGTGGGGGAGAGACCCAGTACTTC. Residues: CASSSPIGGGETQYF.

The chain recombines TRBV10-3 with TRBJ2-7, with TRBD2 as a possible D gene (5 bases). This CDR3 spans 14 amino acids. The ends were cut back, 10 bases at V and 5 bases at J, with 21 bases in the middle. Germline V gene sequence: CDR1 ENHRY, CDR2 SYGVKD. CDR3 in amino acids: CATCSGDLWHEQYF. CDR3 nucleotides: TGTGCCACCTGTTCCGGGGATCTTTGGCACGAGCAGTACTTC.

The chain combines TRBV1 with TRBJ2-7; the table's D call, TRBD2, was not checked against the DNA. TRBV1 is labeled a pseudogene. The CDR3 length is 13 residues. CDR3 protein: CTIIALSSYEQYF. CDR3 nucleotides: TGCACCATCATAGCCTTGAGCTCCTACGAGCAGTACTTC.

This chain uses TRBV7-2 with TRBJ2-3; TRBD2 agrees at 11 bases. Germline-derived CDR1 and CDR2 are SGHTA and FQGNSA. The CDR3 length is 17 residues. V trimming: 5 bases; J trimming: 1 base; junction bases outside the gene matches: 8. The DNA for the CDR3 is TGTGCCAGCAGCCCCATAGCGGGAGGGCGCGGCACAGATACGCAGTATTTT. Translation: CASSPIAGGRGTDTQYF.

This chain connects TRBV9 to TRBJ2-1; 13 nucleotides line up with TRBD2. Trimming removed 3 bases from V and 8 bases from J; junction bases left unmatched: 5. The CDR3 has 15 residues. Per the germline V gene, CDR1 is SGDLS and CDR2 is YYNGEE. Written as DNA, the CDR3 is TGTGCCAGCAGCGCCGGGACTAGCGGGACCGATGAGCAGTTCTTC. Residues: CASSAGTSGTDEQFF.

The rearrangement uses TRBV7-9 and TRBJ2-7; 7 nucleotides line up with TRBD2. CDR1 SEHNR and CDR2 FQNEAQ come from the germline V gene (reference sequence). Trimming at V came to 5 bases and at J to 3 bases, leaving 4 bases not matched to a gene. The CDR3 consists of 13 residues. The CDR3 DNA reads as TGTGCCAGCAGCCGCGGACTAGTCTACGAGCAGTACTTC. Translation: CASSRGLVYEQYF.

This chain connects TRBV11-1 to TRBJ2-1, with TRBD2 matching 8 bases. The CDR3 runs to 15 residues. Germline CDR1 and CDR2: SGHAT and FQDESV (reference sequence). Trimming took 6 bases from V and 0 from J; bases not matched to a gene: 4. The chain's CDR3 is CASSAGTSSYNEQFF. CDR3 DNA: TGTGCCAGCAGTGCAGGGACTAGCTCCTACAATGAGCAGTTCTTC.

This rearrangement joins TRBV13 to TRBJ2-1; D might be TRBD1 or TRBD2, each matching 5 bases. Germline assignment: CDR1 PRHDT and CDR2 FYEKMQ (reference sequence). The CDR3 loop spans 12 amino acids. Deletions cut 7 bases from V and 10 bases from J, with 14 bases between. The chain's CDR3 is CASNGAGAEQFF. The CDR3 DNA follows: TGTGCCAGCAATGGGGCGGGCGCCGAGCAGTTCTTC.